The 8 T cell receptor beta chains below come from one sample, sequenced in a study of blood T cell repertoires in COVID-19 (dated by TCRdb to about 2020). Library prep was done by the immunoSEQ multiplex PCR assay. Here the immuneACCESS table is served through TCRdb, limited to in-frame sequences with V and J called. Missing clones are a known gap in these copies; in checked studies unresolved V genes cover under half, and the rest lacks a known reason. Across this sample there are around 78,000 clones, with about nine tenths seen only once. The top ten clones comprise 0.8% to 1.3% of the sample. The specimen sequenced was peripheral blood. The receptors derive from a woman aged 50 to 60 in a cohort sampled during active COVID-19.

V and J are TRBV27 and TRBJ2-5, with 7 bases matching TRBD1. V lost 2 bases, J lost 3 bases, and 9 bases stayed unmatched. The CDR3 contains 16 residues. CDR1 is MNHEY, CDR2 SMNVEV, per germline (reference sequence). This chain's CDR3 is CASSLSPGGNEETQYF. CDR3 bases: TGTGCCAGCAGTTTAAGTCCAGGGGGTAACGAAGAGACCCAGTACTTC.

The rearrangement links TRBV6-6 to TRBJ2-2; 8 bases are a match to TRBD1. From germline, CDR1 is MNHNY and CDR2 SVGAGI (reference sequence). V gave up 4 bases and J gave up 6 bases; unmatched junction bases: 4. CDR3 length: 14 residues. CDR3 coding DNA: TGTGCCAGCAGTTCCGCACAGGGGGCCGGGGAGCTGTTTTTT. Translation gives CASSSAQGAGELFF.

The chain uses TRBV28 and TRBJ2-1; D remains unclear. Per germline, CDR1 MDHEN and CDR2 SYDVKM. The CDR3 is 15 residues long. The V and J ends lost 2 bases and 5 bases respectively, with 13 bases between them. CDR3: CASSLIPRSDNEQFF. The CDR3 DNA reads as TGTGCCAGCAGTTTAATACCTAGGTCCGACAATGAGCAGTTCTTC. Based on the CDR3 plus reference TRBV28 and TRBJ2-1, the full variable domain is DVKVTQSSRYLVKRTGEKVFLECVQDMDHENMFWYRQDPGLGLRLIYFSYDVKMKEKGDIPEGYSVSREKKERFSLILESASTNQTSMYLCASSLIPRSDNEQFFGPGTRLTVL.

This chain's CDR3 is CASSLSGRQETQYF. CDR3 bases: TGTGCCAGCAGCTTGAGCGGGAGACAGGAGACCCAGTACTTC. The gene calls are TRBV11-2 and TRBJ2-5, with 8 positions matching TRBD2. The ends lost 3 bases at V and 5 bases at J; junction bases unmatched: 5. Germline CDR1 reads SGHAT; CDR2 reads FQNNGV. The CDR3 consists of 14 residues.

The chain carries TRBV18 and TRBJ1-1; D not certain. V lost 3 bases and J lost 6, with 17 bases in between. CDR3 size: 15 residues. The germline gives CDR1 KGHSH, CDR2 LQKENI. The CDR3 here is CASSPYDTRRPEAFF. CDR3 nucleotide sequence: TGTGCCAGCTCACCTTACGACACCCGTAGACCTGAAGCTTTCTTT.

The chain links TRBV4-1 to TRBJ1-2; 8 bases align to TRBD1. V gave up 3 bases and J gave up 6 bases; unmatched junction bases: 3. The CDR3 totals 13 residues. The germline V gene has CDR1 MGHRA and CDR2 YSYEKL. The CDR3 DNA reads as TGCGCCAGCAGCCAGGACAGGGCGGATGGCTACACCTTC. This sequence encodes CASSQDRADGYTF.

The chain is built from TRBV10-2 and TRBJ2-5, with 9 bases aligning to TRBD1. Germline CDR1 and CDR2: WSHSY and SAAADI. The CDR3 covers 16 residues. V trimming: 3 bases; J trimming: 4 bases; junction bases outside the gene matches: 9. The CDR3 here is CASSEQGALAGETQYF. The CDR3, as DNA: TGCGCCAGCAGTGAACAGGGGGCTCTCGCCGGAGAGACCCAGTACTTC.

The chain employs TRBV2 and TRBJ1-4; the match to TRBD1 covers 10 bases. V trimming: 7 bases; J trimming: 10 bases; junction bases outside the gene matches: 12. The CDR3 runs 15 residues. The germline gives CDR1 SNHLY, CDR2 FYNNEI. CDR3 region: CASKGRDRGPGKLFF. CDR3 bases: TGTGCCAGCAAAGGCCGGGACAGGGGTCCGGGAAAACTGTTTTTT.